A selection of T cell receptor beta chains follows, all from one sample in a study of blood T cell repertoires in COVID-19. Method: immunoSEQ multiplex PCR; TCRdb's copy keeps in-frame clones and lacks some. The table includes 55,000 or so clones, about 83% detected once. Material: peripheral blood. The receptor set was obtained from a woman aged 55-70 years with COVID-19, enrolled during active disease. CDR3s include the opening cysteine and the closing phenylalanine or tryptophan. D genes are given only for firm matches. Clone size is shown for a subset of rows, as once, few, many or a class of expanded clone.

>TRBJ1-5|.|.|TRBV15
CATSRSPAEIQPQHF
TGTGCCACCAGCAGATCTCCAGCGGAAATACAGCCCCAGCATTTT
>TRBJ2-3|.|.|TRBV15
CATSRVSGVADTQYF
TGTGCCACCAGCAGAGTGTCGGGAGTCGCAGATACGCAGTATTTT
>TRBJ1-5|TRBD1|.|TRBV30
CAWTQGAKQPQHF
TGTGCCTGGACGCAGGGGGCAAAACAGCCCCAGCATTTT
>TRBJ2-3|.|.|TRBV27
CASRNSGAGAWDTQYF
TGTGCCAGCAGGAATTCCGGGGCAGGGGCCTGGGATACGCAGTATTTT
>TRBJ2-6|.|.|TRBV19
CASSLRARVLSGANVLTF
TGTGCCAGTAGCCTAAGGGCCAGGGTACTTTCTGGGGCCAACGTCCTGACTTTC
>TRBJ2-2|TRBD2|.|TRBV11-2
CASSSNLLAGGTGELFF
TGTGCCAGCAGCTCCAATCTCTTAGCGGGAGGGACCGGGGAGCTGTTTTTT
>TRBJ1-1|TRBD1|.|TRBV2
CASGGQGTTTEAFF
TGTGCCAGCGGGGGACAGGGGACCACGACTGAAGCTTTCTTT
>TRBJ1-5|.|.|TRBV19
CASRNSGSNSNQPQHF
TGTGCCAGTAGGAATTCCGGGTCAAATAGCAATCAGCCCCAGCATTTT
>TRBJ2-6|.|.|TRBV19
CATGAGARSSGANVLTF
TGTGCCACAGGGGCAGGGGCCCGTAGCTCTGGGGCCAACGTCCTGACTTTC
>TRBJ1-4|.|.|TRBV14
CASSQDLATNEKLFF
TGTGCCAGCAGCCAAGATCTTGCGACTAATGAAAAACTGTTTTTT
>TRBJ1-1|TRBD1|.|TRBV28
CASSLQGQMNTEAFF
TGTGCCAGCAGTTTACAGGGACAGATGAACACTGAAGCTTTCTTT
>TRBJ2-7|TRBD1|.|TRBV27
CASSFGTGGYEQYF
TGTGCCAGCAGTTTCGGGACAGGGGGCTACGAGCAGTACTTC
>TRBJ1-6|.|.|TRBV11-2
CASRSAGLSSYNSPLHF
TGTGCCAGCAGATCCGCAGGTCTCAGCTCCTATAATTCACCCCTCCACTTT
>TRBJ2-1|.|.|TRBV3-1/TRBV3-2
CASSPYREGNEQFF
TGTGCCAGCAGCCCCTACAGGGAGGGAAATGAGCAGTTCTTC
>TRBJ1-3|.|.|TRBV18
CASSPGRVGNTIYF
TGTGCCAGCTCACCGGGGAGAGTCGGAAACACCATATATTTT
>TRBJ1-5|.|.|TRBV4-2
CASSQVPGNQPQHF
TGTGCCAGCAGCCAAGTCCCCGGGAATCAGCCCCAGCATTTT
>TRBJ1-1|.|.|TRBV18
CASSTLDAGGNTEAFF
TGTGCCAGCTCAACGTTGGACGCGGGGGGGAACACTGAAGCTTTCTTT
>TRBJ2-5|TRBD2|.|TRBV3-1/TRBV3-2
CASRKREGGKETQYF
TGTGCCAGCAGGAAGCGGGAGGGGGGCAAAGAGACCCAGTACTTC
>TRBJ2-1|TRBD2|.|TRBV7-9
CASKAGGGREQFF
TGTGCCAGCAAAGCGGGAGGGGGACGTGAGCAGTTCTTC
>TRBJ2-1|.|.|TRBV7-9
CASSLFAPGMGEQFF
TGTGCCAGCAGCTTATTCGCTCCGGGGATGGGTGAGCAGTTCTTC
>TRBJ2-1|TRBD2|.|TRBV7-9
CASSIGLAGYNEQFF
TGTGCCAGCAGCATCGGACTAGCGGGATACAATGAGCAGTTCTTC
>TRBJ2-6|.|.|TRBV9
CASMPGAGANVLTF
TGTGCCAGCATGCCAGGGGCTGGGGCCAACGTCCTGACTTTC
>TRBJ1-1|.|.|TRBV5-4
CASSLFPGRGEAFF
TGTGCCAGCAGCTTGTTCCCAGGAAGGGGGGAAGCTTTCTTT
>TRBJ2-5|TRBD2|.|TRBV5-1
CASSFLTGGRETQYF
TGCGCCAGCAGCTTTCTAACGGGAGGGCGGGAGACCCAGTACTTC
>TRBJ2-1|.|.|TRBV21-1
CASSKARRQLRGYNEQFF
TGTGCCAGCAGCAAAGCGAGACGGCAGCTAAGGGGGTACAATGAGCAGTTCTTC
>TRBJ1-1|.|.|TRBV10-3
CAISESGGRNTEAFF
TGTGCCATCAGTGAGTCGGGGGGGCGGAACACTGAAGCTTTCTTT
>TRBJ2-7|TRBD2|.|TRBV27
CASSLGTSGRALSYEQYF
TGTGCCAGCAGTTTAGGGACTAGCGGGAGGGCCCTCTCCTACGAGCAGTACTTC
>TRBJ2-7|.|once|TRBV6-1
CASSSIRGRVHF
TGTGCCAGCAGTTCTATCAGGGGAAGGGTACACTTC
>TRBJ1-6|.|.|TRBV6-5
CASMRGGDNSPLHF
TGTGCCAGCATGCGCGGGGGTGATAATTCACCCCTCCACTTT
>TRBJ1-1|.|.|TRBV2
CASSEDRILNTEAFF
TGTGCCAGCAGTGAAGACAGGATATTGAACACTGAAGCTTTCTTT
>TRBJ1-1|.|.|TRBV27
CASRGIESMNTEAFF
TGTGCCAGCCGGGGGATAGAATCTATGAACACTGAAGCTTTCTTT
>TRBJ2-7|TRBD2|.|TRBV11-1
CASSPASGSTYEQYF
TGTGCCAGCAGCCCGGCTAGCGGGAGTACCTACGAGCAGTACTTC
>TRBJ1-5|.|.|TRBV28
CASSPNGFGGTSNQPQHF
TGTGCCAGCAGTCCTAACGGCTTCGGGGGGACGAGCAATCAGCCCCAGCATTTT
>TRBJ2-7|.|.|TRBV7-9
CASSLGQGNEQYF
TGTGCCAGCAGCTTAGGCCAGGGGAACGAGCAGTACTTC
>TRBJ1-5|TRBD1|.|TRBV2
CASKNRGQDQPQHF
TGTGCCAGCAAGAACAGGGGGCAGGATCAGCCCCAGCATTTT
>TRBJ1-5|.|.|TRBV6-1
CASSEIQLNQPQHF
TGTGCCAGCAGTGAAATACAGCTCAATCAGCCCCAGCATTTT
>TRBJ2-7|.|.|TRBV6-5
CASGRGSSYEQYF
TGTGCCAGCGGCCGGGGGAGCTCCTACGAGCAGTACTTC
>TRBJ1-4|.|.|TRBV28
CASDSATNEKLFF
TGTGCCAGCGACAGCGCAACTAATGAAAAACTGTTTTTT
>TRBJ2-5|.|.|TRBV13
CASSLGRFTAWHF
TGTGCCAGCAGCTTAGGCCGTTTTACCGCTTGGCACTTC
>TRBJ2-3|TRBD1|.|TRBV2
CARELRQGSDTQYF
TGTGCCAGGGAACTAAGACAGGGGTCAGATACGCAGTATTTT
>TRBJ1-6|.|.|TRBV6-6
CASSTPGTRTSPLHF
TGTGCCAGCAGTACTCCCGGGACACGAACTTCACCCCTCCACTTT
>TRBJ2-7|TRBD2|.|TRBV4-1
CASSPGPGLAGASYEQYF
TGCGCCAGCAGCCCCGGCCCGGGACTAGCGGGAGCGTCGTACGAGCAGTACTTC
>TRBJ1-2|TRBD1|.|TRBV28
CASSLETGWRANYGYTF
TGTGCCAGCAGTTTAGAGACAGGGTGGAGGGCTAACTATGGCTACACCTTC
>TRBJ2-3|TRBD1|few|TRBV14
CASSQDPAQGDRSVYF
TGTGCCAGCAGCCAAGACCCGGCCCAGGGGGATAGATCAGTGTATTTT
>TRBJ2-3|TRBD2|.|TRBV18
CASSRTSGRSGSQISTDTQYF
TGTGCCAGCTCTCGGACTAGCGGGAGATCAGGATCGCAAATTAGCACAGATACGCAGTATTTT
>TRBJ2-5|.|.|TRBV7-2
CASSLGAQETQYF
TGTGCCAGCAGCTTGGGGGCACAAGAGACCCAGTACTTC
>TRBJ2-3|.|.|TRBV11-1
CASSLYHSTDTQYF
TGTGCCAGCAGCCTATATCATAGCACAGATACGCAGTATTTT
>TRBJ1-2|TRBD1|.|TRBV3-1/TRBV3-2
CASSQQGGAAGYTF
TGTGCCAGCAGCCAACAAGGGGGCGCGGCTGGCTACACCTTC
>TRBJ2-1|.|.|TRBV6-6
CASSYRDNNEQFF
TGTGCCAGCAGTTACCGGGACAACAATGAGCAGTTCTTC
>TRBJ1-5|TRBD1|.|TRBV7-2
CASSRDRGVNQPQHF
TGTGCCAGCAGCCGGGACAGGGGAGTCAATCAGCCCCAGCATTTT
>TRBJ2-1|TRBD2|.|TRBV10-3
CAISPSGLSSYNEQFF
TGTGCCATCTCCCCTAGCGGGCTGAGCTCCTACAATGAGCAGTTCTTC
>TRBJ2-3|.|once|TRBV5-4
CATSRSLPDTQYF
TGTGCCACCTCGAGAAGTCTCCCAGATACGCAGTATTTT
>TRBJ2-3|.|.|TRBV10-3
CAISELDQQYF
TGTGCCATCAGTGAGTTAGATCAGCAGTATTTT
>TRBJ2-7|TRBD1|.|TRBV7-9
CASSSEGQGAPYEQYF
TGTGCCAGCAGCTCTGAGGGACAGGGGGCTCCCTACGAGCAGTACTTC